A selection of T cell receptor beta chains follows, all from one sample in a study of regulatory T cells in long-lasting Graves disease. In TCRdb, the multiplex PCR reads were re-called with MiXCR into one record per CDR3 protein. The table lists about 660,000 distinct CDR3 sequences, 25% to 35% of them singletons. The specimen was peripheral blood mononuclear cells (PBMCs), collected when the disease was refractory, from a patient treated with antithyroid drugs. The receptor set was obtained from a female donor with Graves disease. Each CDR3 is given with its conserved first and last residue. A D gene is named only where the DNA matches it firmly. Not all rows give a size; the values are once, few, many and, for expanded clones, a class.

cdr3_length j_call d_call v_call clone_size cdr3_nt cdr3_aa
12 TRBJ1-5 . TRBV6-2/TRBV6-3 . TGTGCCGGATCCGGGACAAATCAGCCCCAGCATTTT CAGSGTNQPQHF
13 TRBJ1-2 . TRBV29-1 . TGCAGCGTTGGTCAGGGAGTCAAATTTGGCTACACCTTC CSVGQGVKFGYTF
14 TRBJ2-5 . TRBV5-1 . TGCGCCAGCAGCTTGTTCTGGGGCCAAGAGACCCAGTACTTC CASSLFWGQETQYF
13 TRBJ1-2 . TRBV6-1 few TGTGCCAGCAGCCGGGCGGGGAGCGATGGCTACACCTTC CASSRAGSDGYTF
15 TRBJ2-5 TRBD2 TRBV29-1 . TGCAGCGTTGAACCCATAATAGCGGGAGGGGGGACCCAGTACTTC CSVEPIIAGGGTQYF
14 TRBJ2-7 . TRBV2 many TGTGCCAGCACCAAGGGAAGCGAGACCTACGAGCAGTACTTC CASTKGSETYEQYF
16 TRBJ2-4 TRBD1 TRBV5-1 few TGCGCCAGCAGCTTGGGGCCGGGACAGGGTCCAAACATTCAGTACTTC CASSLGPGQGPNIQYF
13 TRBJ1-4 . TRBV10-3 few TGTGCCATCAGTGAGTACGGGGGCGAAAAACTGTTTTTT CAISEYGGEKLFF
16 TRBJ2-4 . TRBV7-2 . TGTGCCAGCAGCTTAAGTGTGCGGCTAGCCAAAAACATTCAGTACTTC CASSLSVRLAKNIQYF
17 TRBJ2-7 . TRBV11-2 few TGTGCCAGCAGCCCCGCAGGGGGTGTCGGGGGGCGGTACGAGCAGTACTTC CASSPAGGVGGRYEQYF
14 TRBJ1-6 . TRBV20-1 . TGCAGTGCTAGAGCCGGACAGCTTAATTCACCCCTCCACTTT CSARAGQLNSPLHF
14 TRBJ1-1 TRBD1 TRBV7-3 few TGTGCCAGCAGCAGATCAGGGGGCCGAACTGAAGCTTTCTTT CASSRSGGRTEAFF
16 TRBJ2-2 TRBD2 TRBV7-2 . TGTGCCAGCAGGGTTACTAGCGGGGTTAACACCGGGGAGCTGTTTTTT CASRVTSGVNTGELFF
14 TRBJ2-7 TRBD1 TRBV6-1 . TGTGCCAGCAGTCGACAGGGTGGACCCTACGAGCAGTACTTC CASSRQGGPYEQYF
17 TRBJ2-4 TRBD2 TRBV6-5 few TGTGCCAGCAGTTCCCCAGGACTAGCGGGTTCTAAAAACATTCAGTACTTC CASSSPGLAGSKNIQYF
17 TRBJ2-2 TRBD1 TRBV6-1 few TGTGCCAGCAGTGAGCGGTGGACAGGGGGTTACGACGGGGAGCTGTTTTTT CASSERWTGGYDGELFF
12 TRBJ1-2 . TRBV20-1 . TGCAGTCCTAGGGCAGGGGATTATGGCTACACCTTC CSPRAGDYGYTF
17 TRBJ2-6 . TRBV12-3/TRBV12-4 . TGTGCCAGCAGTCCGCTTAGGGTTTTCGCTGGGGCCAACGTCCTGACTTTC CASSPLRVFAGANVLTF
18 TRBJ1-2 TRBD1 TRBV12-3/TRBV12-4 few TGTGCCAGCAGTTTTGGGCCCCGGGACAGGGGATACAACTATGGCTACACCTTC CASSFGPRDRGYNYGYTF
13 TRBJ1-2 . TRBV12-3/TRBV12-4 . TGTGCCAGCAGTTTTATTAGCCCCTATGGCTACACCTTC CASSFISPYGYTF
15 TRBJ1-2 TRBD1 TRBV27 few TGTGCCAGCAGTTCGAGACAGGGAGGAAACTATGGCTACACCTTC CASSSRQGGNYGYTF
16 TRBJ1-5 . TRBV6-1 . TGTGCCAGCAGTGACTTGTCGGGGGTCAGCAATCAGCCCCAGCATTTT CASSDLSGVSNQPQHF